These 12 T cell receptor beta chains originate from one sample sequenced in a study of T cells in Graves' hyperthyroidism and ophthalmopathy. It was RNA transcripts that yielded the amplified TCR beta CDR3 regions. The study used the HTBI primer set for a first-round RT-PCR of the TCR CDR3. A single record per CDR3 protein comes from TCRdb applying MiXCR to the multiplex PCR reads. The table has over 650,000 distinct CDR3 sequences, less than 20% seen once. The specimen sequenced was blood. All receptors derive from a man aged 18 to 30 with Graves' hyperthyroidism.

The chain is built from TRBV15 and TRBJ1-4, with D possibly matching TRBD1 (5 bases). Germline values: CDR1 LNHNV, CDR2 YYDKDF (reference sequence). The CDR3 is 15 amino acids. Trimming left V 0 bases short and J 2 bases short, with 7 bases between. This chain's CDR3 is CATSREGLTNEKLFF. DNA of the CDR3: TGTGCCACCAGCAGAGAGGGGCTGACTAATGAAAAACTGTTTTTT. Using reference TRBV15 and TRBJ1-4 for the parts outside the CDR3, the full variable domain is DAMVIQNPRYQVTQFGKPVTLSCSQTLNHNVMYWYQQKSSQAPKLLFHYYDKDFNNEADTPDNFQSRRPNTSFCFLDIRSPGLGDTAMYLCATSREGLTNEKLFFGSGTQLSVL.

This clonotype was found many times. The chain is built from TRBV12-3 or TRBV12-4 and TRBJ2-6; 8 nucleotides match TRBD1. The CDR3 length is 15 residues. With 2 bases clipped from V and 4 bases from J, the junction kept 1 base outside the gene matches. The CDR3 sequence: CASSLRTGGANVLTF. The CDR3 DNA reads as TGTGCCAGCAGTTTACGGACAGGGGGGGCCAACGTCCTGACTTTC.

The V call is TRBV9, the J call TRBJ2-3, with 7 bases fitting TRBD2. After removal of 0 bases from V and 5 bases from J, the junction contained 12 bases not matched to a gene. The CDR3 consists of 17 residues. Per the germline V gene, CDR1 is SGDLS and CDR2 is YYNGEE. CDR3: CASSVGGRREPIDTQYF. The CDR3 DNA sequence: TGTGCCAGCAGCGTAGGGGGGAGGCGGGAGCCGATAGATACGCAGTATTTT.

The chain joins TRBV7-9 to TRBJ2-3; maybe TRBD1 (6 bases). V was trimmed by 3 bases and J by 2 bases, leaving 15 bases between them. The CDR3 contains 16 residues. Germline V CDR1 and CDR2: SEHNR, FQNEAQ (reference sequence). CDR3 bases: TGTGCCAGCAGCTTTAGGGGGACCCAGGACACAGATACGCAGTATTTT. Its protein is CASSFRGTQDTDTQYF.

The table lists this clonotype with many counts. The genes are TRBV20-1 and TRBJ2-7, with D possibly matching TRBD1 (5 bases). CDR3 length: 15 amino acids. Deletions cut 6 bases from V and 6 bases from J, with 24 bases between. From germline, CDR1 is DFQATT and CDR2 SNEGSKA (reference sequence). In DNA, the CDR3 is TGCAGTGCCCAAGGGGTTGTCCGGGCGAGTTCCGAGCAGTACTTC. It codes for CSAQGVVRASSEQYF.

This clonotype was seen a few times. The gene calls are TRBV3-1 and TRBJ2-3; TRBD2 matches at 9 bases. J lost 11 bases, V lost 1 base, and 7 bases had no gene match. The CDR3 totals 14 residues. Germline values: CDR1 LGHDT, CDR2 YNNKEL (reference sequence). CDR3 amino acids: CASSQGLAGFRQYF. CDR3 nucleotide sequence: TGTGCCAGCAGCCAAGGGCTAGCGGGGTTCAGGCAGTATTTT.

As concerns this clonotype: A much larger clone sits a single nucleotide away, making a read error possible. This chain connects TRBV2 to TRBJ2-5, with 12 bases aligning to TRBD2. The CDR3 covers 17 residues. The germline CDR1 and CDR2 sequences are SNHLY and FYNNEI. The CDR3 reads CASSGTSGPPSQETRYF. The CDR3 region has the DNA TGTGCCAGCAGCGGGACTAGCGGGCCCCCTTCCCAAGAGACCCGGTACTTC.

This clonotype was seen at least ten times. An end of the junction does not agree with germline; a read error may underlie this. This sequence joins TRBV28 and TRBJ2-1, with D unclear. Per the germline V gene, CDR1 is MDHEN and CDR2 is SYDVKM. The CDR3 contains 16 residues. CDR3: CASSSAHWVSFNEQFF. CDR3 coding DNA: TGTGCCAGCAGTTCCGCTCATTGGGTTTCCTTCAATGAGCAGTTCTTC.

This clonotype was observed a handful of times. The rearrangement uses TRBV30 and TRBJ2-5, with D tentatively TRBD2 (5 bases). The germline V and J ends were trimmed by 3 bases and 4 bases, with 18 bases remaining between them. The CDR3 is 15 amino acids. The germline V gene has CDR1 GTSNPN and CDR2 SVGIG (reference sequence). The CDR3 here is CAWSRGPTRAETQYF. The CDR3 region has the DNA TGTGCCTGGAGCCGAGGGCCCACGCGGGCAGAGACCCAGTACTTC.

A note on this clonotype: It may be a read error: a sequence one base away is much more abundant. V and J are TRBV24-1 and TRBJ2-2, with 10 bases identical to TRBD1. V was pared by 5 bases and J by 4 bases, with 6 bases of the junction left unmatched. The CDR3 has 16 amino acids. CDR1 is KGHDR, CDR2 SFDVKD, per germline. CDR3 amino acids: CATSGLGQGSTGELFF. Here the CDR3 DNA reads TGTGCCACCAGTGGGCTGGGACAGGGGAGCACCGGGGAGCTGTTTTTT.

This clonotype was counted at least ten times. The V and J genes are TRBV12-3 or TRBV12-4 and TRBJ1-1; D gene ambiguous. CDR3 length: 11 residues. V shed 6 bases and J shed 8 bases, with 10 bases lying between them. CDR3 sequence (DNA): TGTGCCAGCAGCCGGAGGGTCGAAGCTTTCTTT. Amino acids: CASSRRVEAFF.

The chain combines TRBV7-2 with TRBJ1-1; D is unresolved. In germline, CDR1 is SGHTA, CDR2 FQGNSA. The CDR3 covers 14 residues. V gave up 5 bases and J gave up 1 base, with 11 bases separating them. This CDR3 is CASSGGPGNTEAFF. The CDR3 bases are TGTGCCAGCAGCGGCGGTCCGGGGAACACTGAAGCTTTCTTT.